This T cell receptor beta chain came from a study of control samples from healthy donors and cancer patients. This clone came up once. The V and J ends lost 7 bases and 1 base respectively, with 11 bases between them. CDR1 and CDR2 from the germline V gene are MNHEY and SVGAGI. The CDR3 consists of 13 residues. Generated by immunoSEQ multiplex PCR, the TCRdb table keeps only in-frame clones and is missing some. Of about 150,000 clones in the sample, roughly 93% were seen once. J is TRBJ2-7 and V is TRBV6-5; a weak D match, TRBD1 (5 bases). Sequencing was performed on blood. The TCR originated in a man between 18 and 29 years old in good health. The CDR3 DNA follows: TGTGCCAGCAACCCAAGGGGTTCCTACGAGCAGTACTTC. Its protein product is CASNPRGSYEQYF.